One sample yielded the 16 T cell receptor beta chains listed below, sequenced in a study of OX40 agonist ivuxolimab in advanced cancers. TCRdb's table, derived via immunoSEQ multiplex PCR, lists solely in-frame clones and lacks some. This repertoire shows some 150,000 clones, just over 90% found once; its top ten account for approximately 1.1%. Specimen: CD4+ or CD8+ T cells sorted from blood, collected in a trial of the OX40 agonist ivuxolimab. The receptors were sampled from an adult with an advanced solid tumor such as melanoma, head and neck, liver or kidney cancer.

V is TRBV28 and J is TRBJ2-2, with 10 positions matching TRBD2. The CDR3 is 16 amino acids. V shed 3 bases, J shed 2 bases, and the junction held 3 bases outside the gene matches. Germline CDR1 is MDHEN and CDR2 is SYDVKM. CDR3 nucleotide sequence: TGTGCCAGCAGTTTGAGGACTAGCGGAAACACCGGGGAGCTGTTTTTT. Its translation: CASSLRTSGNTGELFF. Full variable domain (rest looked up from reference TRBV28 and TRBJ2-2): DVKVTQSSRYLVKRTGEKVFLECVQDMDHENMFWYRQDPGLGLRLIYFSYDVKMKEKGDIPEGYSVSREKKERFSLILESASTNQTSMYLCASSLRTSGNTGELFFGEGSRLTVL.

The CDR3 is CASSLSGDSGWSQPQHF. The CDR3, as DNA: TGTGCCAGCAGTTTAAGCGGGGACTCCGGTTGGTCTCAGCCCCAGCATTTT. The V gene is TRBV28, the J gene TRBJ1-5; TRBD1 might be the D (5 bases). Looked up from germline, CDR1 is MDHEN and CDR2 is SYDVKM. CDR3 length equals 17 residues. Deletions cut 2 bases from V and 6 bases from J, with 20 bases between.

The chain links TRBV2 to TRBJ2-7, with D perhaps being TRBD1 or TRBD2 (5 bases each). The CDR3 runs to 11 residues. CDR1 and CDR2 (germline): SNHLY, FYNNEI. Trimming cost V 6 bases and J 13 bases, with 16 bases left between them. The CDR3 protein is CASRPGPTYYF. DNA for the CDR3: TGTGCCAGCAGGCCGGGACCAACGTATTACTTC.

The V and J genes are TRBV30 and TRBJ1-5; D is unresolved. V lost 1 base, J lost 1 base, and 5 bases lay in between. Germline V gene sequence: CDR1 GTSNPN, CDR2 SVGIG (reference sequence). This CDR3 spans 13 amino acids. DNA of the CDR3: TGTGCCTGGAGTGCCGGGAGCAATCAGCCCCAGCATTTT. Protein sequence: CAWSAGSNQPQHF. The entire variable domain, with the rest obtained from reference TRBV30 and TRBJ1-5, is as follows: SQTIHQWPATLVQPVGSPLSLECTVEGTSNPNLYWYRQAAGRGLQLLFYSVGIGQISSEVPQNLSASRPQDRQFILSSKKLLLSDSGFYLCAWSAGSNQPQHFGDGTRLSIL.

This rearrangement joins TRBV9 to TRBJ1-3; maybe TRBD1 (6 bases). This CDR3 spans 17 amino acids. Germline V gene data show CDR1 as SGDLS and CDR2 as YYNGEE. Trimming stripped 0 bases from V and 1 base from J, with 14 bases between. CDR3 sequence: CASSVEAGARSGNTIYF. The CDR3 bases are TGTGCCAGCAGCGTAGAAGCGGGGGCGAGGTCTGGAAACACCATATATTTT.

The chain employs TRBV6-5 and TRBJ2-7; 15 bases line up with TRBD2. V was clipped by 2 bases and J by 6 bases; unmatched bases: 2. This CDR3 has 15 amino acids. From germline, CDR1 is MNHEY and CDR2 SVGAGI. CDR3 in amino acids: CASSYQGLAGGEQYF. CDR3 nucleotides: TGTGCCAGCAGTTACCAGGGACTAGCGGGAGGCGAGCAGTACTTC.

This chain joins TRBV21-1 and TRBJ2-2; TRBD1 reflects the table's D call only, with no check against the DNA. TRBV21-1 is designated a pseudogene. The CDR3 loop spans 16 amino acids. The CDR3 nucleotides are TGTGCCAGCAGCACCCGGGACACCCCGAACACCGGGGAGCTGTTTTTT. It codes for CASSTRDTPNTGELFF.

The chain has TRBV6-1 and TRBJ1-1; D is unresolved. The CDR3 runs 12 residues. Looked up from germline, CDR1 is MNHNS and CDR2 is SASEGT. Trimming removed 6 bases at V and 3 bases at J, with 8 bases between. CDR3 sequence (DNA): TGTGCCAGCAGAAGGGCTTACACTGAAGCTTTCTTT. This gives the protein CASRRAYTEAFF.

V gene TRBV15 combines with J gene TRBJ1-1, with a tentative D call TRBD1 (5 bases). Trimming pared 3 bases from V and 0 bases from J, leaving 14 bases between. CDR1 is LNHNV, CDR2 YYDKDF, per germline (reference sequence). This CDR3 comprises 16 residues. Written as DNA, the CDR3 is TGTGCCACCAGCAGCCCCAGGGTGGAACTGAACACTGAAGCTTTCTTT. This gives the protein CATSSPRVELNTEAFF. The whole variable domain, remainder taken from reference TRBV15 and TRBJ1-1, is DAMVIQNPRYQVTQFGKPVTLSCSQTLNHNVMYWYQQKSSQAPKLLFHYYDKDFNNEADTPDNFQSRRPNTSFCFLDIRSPGLGDTAMYLCATSSPRVELNTEAFFGQGTRLTVV.

This sequence joins TRBV19 and TRBJ2-5, with D perhaps TRBD1 or TRBD2 (5 bases each). Germline CDR1 reads LNHDA; CDR2 reads SQIVND (reference sequence). Trimming shortened V by 10 bases and J by 5 bases, and 14 bases separated the two germline ends. The CDR3 loop spans 12 amino acids. CDR3 residues: CATRQSGETQYF. CDR3 in DNA: TGTGCCACCAGACAGAGCGGTGAGACCCAGTACTTC.

The CDR3 sequence is CASSGGQGAYPEAFF. In nucleotides, the CDR3 is TGTGCCAGCAGCGGGGGACAGGGGGCGTACCCTGAAGCTTTCTTT. The V call is TRBV5-4, the J call TRBJ1-1; the match to TRBD1 covers 12 bases. CDR1 is SGHNT, CDR2 YYREEE, per germline (reference sequence). This CDR3 comprises 15 residues. J was trimmed by 6 bases and V by 4 bases; bases with no gene match: 7.

The rearrangement joins TRBV28 to TRBJ1-2, with unresolved D. V was trimmed by 3 bases and J by 4 bases, leaving 12 bases between them. The germline CDR1 and CDR2 sequences are MDHEN and SYDVKM. The CDR3 has 14 residues. CDR3 DNA sequence: TGTGCCAGCAGTTTTTACGCAGAGATCTATGGCTACACCTTC. This encodes CASSFYAEIYGYTF.

CDR3 residues: CASSRGGTGQPQHF. CDR3 coding DNA: TGTGCCAGCAGTAGGGGGGGGACTGGTCAGCCCCAGCATTTT. The rearrangement links TRBV28 to TRBJ1-5, with D perhaps TRBD1 (6 bases). The V gene's germline CDR1 is MDHEN and CDR2 SYDVKM. Trimming left V 5 bases short and J 6 bases short, with 14 bases between. CDR3 size: 14 residues.

Only one count was recorded for this clone. The CDR3 carries no conserved terminal phenylalanine or tryptophan, so it likely arises from a read error. This sequence joins TRBV7-9 and TRBJ1-2; 9 nucleotides line up with TRBD1. Losses at the gene ends were 5 bases for V and 6 bases for J; bases not matched to a gene: 10. CDR3 size: 15 residues. CDR1 SEHNR and CDR2 FQNEAQ come from the germline V gene (reference sequence). CDR3: CASSPSGTGTNGYTS. The CDR3 DNA sequence: TGTGCCAGCAGCCCTTCCGGGACAGGGACAAATGGCTACACCTCC.

This clone was recorded only once. This sequence joins TRBV29-1 and TRBJ2-2, with TRBD2 identical over 9 bases. V shed 6 bases, J shed 2 bases, and the junction held 7 bases outside the gene matches. CDR3 length equals 15 residues. Germline V CDR1 and CDR2: SQVTM, ANQGSEA. For the CDR3, the DNA is TGCAGCGTCGGCGGACTAGCGATTAACACCGGGGAGCTGTTTTTT. Its protein is CSVGGLAINTGELFF.

This rearrangement joins TRBV6-1 to TRBJ2-3; 8 nucleotides line up with TRBD1. J gave up 2 bases and V 6 bases, and 7 bases lay outside the gene matches. CDR1 is MNHNS and CDR2 is SASEGT in the germline V gene. CDR3 length: 15 amino acids. The CDR3 DNA is TGTGCCAGCAGCGTACAGGGGGTACACACAGATACGCAGTATTTT. This translates into CASSVQGVHTDTQYF.